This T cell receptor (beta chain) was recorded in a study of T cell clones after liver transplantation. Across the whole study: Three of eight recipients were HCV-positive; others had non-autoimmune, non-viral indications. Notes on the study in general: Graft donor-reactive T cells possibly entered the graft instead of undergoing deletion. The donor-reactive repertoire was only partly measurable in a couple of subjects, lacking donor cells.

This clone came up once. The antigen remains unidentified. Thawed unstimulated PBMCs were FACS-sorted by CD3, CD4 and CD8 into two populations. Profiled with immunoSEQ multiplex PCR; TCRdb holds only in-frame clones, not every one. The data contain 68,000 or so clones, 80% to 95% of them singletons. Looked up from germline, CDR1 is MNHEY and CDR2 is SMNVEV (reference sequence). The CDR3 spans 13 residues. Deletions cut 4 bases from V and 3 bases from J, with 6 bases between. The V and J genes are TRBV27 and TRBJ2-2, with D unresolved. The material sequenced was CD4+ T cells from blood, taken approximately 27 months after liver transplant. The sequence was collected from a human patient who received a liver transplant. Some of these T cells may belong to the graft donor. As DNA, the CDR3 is TGTGCCAGCAGTTCACGGGACACCGGGGAGCTGTTTTTT. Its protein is CASSSRDTGELFF.